The clone carrying this TCR beta chain was counted only a few times. Donors had localized lung adenocarcinoma, a non-small cell lung cancer. MiXCR, run by TCRdb on the PCR reads, gives a single entry per CDR3 protein. Among about 12,000 distinct CDR3 sequences, under 55% were seen once, and the ten largest hold 20% to 30%. The data were taken from a study of CD4 and CD8 cells across lung adenocarcinoma regions. The CDR3 is 14 amino acids. V gave up 3 bases and J gave up 8 bases; unmatched junction bases: 4. Germline lookup yields CDR1 DFQATT and CDR2 SNEGSKA (reference sequence). This chain connects TRBV20-1 to TRBJ2-1; 13 bases map to TRBD2. The specimen was CD8+ T cells from the margin of a lung tumor. The clonotype comes from a female donor with lung adenocarcinoma. The CD4 and CD8 labels of this study may be unreliable. The CDR3: CSASSTSGGDEQFF. The CDR3 DNA reads as TGCAGTGCTAGTAGCACTAGCGGGGGGGATGAGCAGTTCTTC.